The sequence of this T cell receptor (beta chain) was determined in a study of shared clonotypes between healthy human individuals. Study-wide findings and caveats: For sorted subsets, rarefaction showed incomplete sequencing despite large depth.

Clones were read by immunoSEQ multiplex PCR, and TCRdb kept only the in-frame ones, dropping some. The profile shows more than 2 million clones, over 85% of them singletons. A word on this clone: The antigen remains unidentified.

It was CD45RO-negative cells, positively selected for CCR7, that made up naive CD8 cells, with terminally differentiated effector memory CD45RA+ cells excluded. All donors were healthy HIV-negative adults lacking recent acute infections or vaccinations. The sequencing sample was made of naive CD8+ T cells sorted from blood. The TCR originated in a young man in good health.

CDR3 DNA sequence: TGTGCCTGGAGTCCCGAAGGAGTTTATTTCTTATACAATGAGCAGTTCTTC. This encodes CAWSPEGVYFLYNEQFF. The J gene is TRBJ2-1, the V gene TRBV30; D not certain. Between the trimmed V and J ends, which lost 2 bases and 4 bases, there was a span of 21 bases. The CDR3 length is 17 residues. The germline gives CDR1 GTSNPN, CDR2 SVGIG (reference sequence).